This T cell receptor beta chain was observed in a study of blood T cell repertoires in COVID-19 (dated by TCRdb to the early 2020s). With regard to the full study: The collaborator samples originated in the United States, Italy and Spain and spanned the acute and convalescent phases of COVID-19. The prospective study material was composed of cDNA or gDNA derived from T cells, B-cell-depleted T cells, or PBMCs. The dataset comprised deeply sampled blood TCRbeta repertoires from subjects exposed to, actively infected with, or recovered from COVID-19. A freely available public database, intended as a resource for researchers studying the immune response to SARS-CoV-2, is where the repertoires were released. The samples were drawn from two sources: the first 160 participants of the ongoing ImmuneRACE study, and approximately 1,300 subjects contributed by 6 global collaborators. Sample metadata almost always included a de-identified subject ID, COVID-19 status, age in years and sex. HLA class I and class II types, where available, came from metadata supplied by the sample provider rather than from assay-based typing.

Collaborating institutions collected whole blood in K2EDTA tubes following their own protocols. Collaborator samples were shipped for TCRbeta analysis as frozen whole blood, isolated PBMCs, or DNA extracted from either sample type. Based on the germline V gene, the CDR1 and CDR2 sequences are SGHRS and YFSETQ. Including the terminal cysteine and phenylalanine, the CDR3 comprises 14 residues. The DNA shown is the 42-base CDR3, in frame from base 1. The junction shows trimming of 4 bases on V and 2 bases on J, and the gene matches do not reach 5 bases of it. The immunoSEQ Assay, a bias-controlled multiplex PCR, was used to amplify TCRbeta CDR3 regions from genomic DNA. In the source study's methods: The number of nucleated cells in each sample was estimated by amplification of reference gene primers within the assay. Sequence reads were collapsed and filtered to measure the absolute abundance of every unique TCRbeta CDR3 rearrangement. For each sample, productive Simpson clonality was calculated by taking the square root of Simpson's diversity index across productive rearrangements. TCRdb holds this immuneACCESS table with in-frame rearrangements only. Some clones are missing; in checked studies, unresolved V genes explain under half, and the rest has no known cause. For V, J and clone size, that table is used; D and trimming come from the DNA. This sample gives 120,000 to 150,000 clones in total; around three quarters of them show up just once. The top ten hold roughly 17% of the sample.

As regards this clone: Its antigen has not been determined. Base quality data are lacking; no much larger clone is found one base away.

Here is what the overall study found, with its caveats: How much clinical and demographic metadata was included differed by source and by participant, and the metadata was provided uncurated.

The sequence is built from TRBV5-1 and TRBJ2-5; a stretch of 7 junction bases matches TRBD2. The origin of this receptor is a man between 45 and 60 years old with acute or convalescent COVID-19. Sequenced sample: peripheral blood. The CDR3 loop reads CASSTSGLQETQYF. The nucleotides are TGCGCCAGCAGCACCTCGGGACTACAAGAGACCCAGTACTTC.